This T cell receptor (beta chain) was sequenced for a study of regulatory T cells in long-lasting Graves disease (dated by TCRdb to 2020 to 2022). For context, the study as a whole: Patients with newly diagnosed Graves' disease had been on antithyroid drugs for under 3 months. A total of around 35 samples underwent TCR sequencing, from 13 patients with persistent Graves' disease and approximately 20 patients with newly diagnosed Graves' disease. The study was registered as a clinical trial and conducted in China. Peripheral blood TCR sequencing and RNA sequencing compared persistent Graves' disease patients with newly diagnosed Graves' disease patients. Beyond this particular receptor, the publication reports: Compared with newly diagnosed patients, patients with persistent Graves' disease had lower TCR Shannon entropy and fewer highly expanded clones, which suggests clonal expansion. The small sample size was acknowledged by the authors as a limitation that may reduce accuracy. Because the primary lesion, thyroid tissue, could not be accessed, the study looked at peripheral blood alone. Only the TCR beta chain was sequenced and analyzed. Patients with persistent disease shared more public clonotypes (approximately 2,500) than newly diagnosed patients did (more than 900).

Library method: multiplex PCR. This sample was sequenced with an Illumina HiSeq 4000. CDR3 regions were amplified by Arm-PCR with iRepertoire HTBI primers to construct TCR beta libraries. PCR products were gel purified before sequencing. The study's processing was this. A total of fewer than 70 TRBV and approximately 13 TRBJ segments were identified across samples and were used for gene usage analysis of CDR3 amino acid clonotypes. COPE and FqMerger were used to merge the filtered high-quality paired reads into contigs. BLAST was used to align contigs to IMGT TRBV, TRBD and TRBJ reference genes, and CDR3 was defined according to IMGT. Any clonotype with a frequency above 0.1% was counted as a highly expanded clone. Shannon entropy served as the measure of repertoire diversity, while the Gini coefficient captured V-J evenness. A clonotype found in more than one individual was treated as public. TCRdb trimmed the raw reads at Q25, called clones with MiXCR and kept productive beta chains. CDR3 protein sequences are deduplicated, and each keeps its most common genes and DNA. The V and J calls follow TCRdb's processing rather than the paper's. The sample has about 400,000 distinct CDR3 sequences on record, approximately 15% of them singletons. The ten largest clonotypes hold under 9% of the sample.

The time point label, as the study defines it: newly diagnosed GD, antithyroid drugs for less than 3 months. RNA was extracted from PBMCs in TRIzol for both TCR sequencing and RNA sequencing. Graves' disease was diagnosed according to American Thyroid Association guidelines. Patients were recruited from an endocrinology department in Xi'an, China. Each patient gave roughly 10 milliliters of peripheral blood, collected in an EDTA anticoagulant tube. PBMCs were isolated by Ficoll Paque Plus density gradient separation without further T cell sorting. An Agilent 2100 Bioanalyzer and agarose gel were used to check RNA quality, and a NanoDrop 2000 was used to measure RNA concentration. This clonotype was recorded once. No cognate antigen has been identified for it. Being one base from a much bigger clone, this may be a read error. A further study also used this sample, focusing on T cells in Graves' hyperthyroidism and ophthalmopathy. That second publication adds: A patient counted as having stable Graves' hyperthyroidism if no progression to ophthalmopathy occurred over 18 months of follow-up. Hyperthyroidism patients were aged 18 to 65 years and newly diagnosed, with disease duration of less than 2 months. Patients with uncontrolled infections, other autoimmune diseases, pregnancy or lactation were excluded. Diagnoses were established on the basis of clinical symptoms, serum thyroxine and TRAb, thyroid ultrasound, and orbital computed tomography. The TCR CDR3 was subjected to a first round of RT-PCR using the HTBI primer set and the Qiagen OneStep RT-PCR kit. Most expanded thyroid clonotypes (frequency above 0.001) were also detected in blood, a finding suggesting that blood repertoires may reflect thyroid immune responses. In cross-validation, a model built on a 13 V-J signature told ophthalmopathy apart from stable hyperthyroidism with 85% to 90% sensitivity and approximately 84% specificity, and in testing the same model reached 80%/75%. In validation, the model predicted progression to ophthalmopathy with roughly 66% sensitivity and over 72% specificity, a median of approximately 6.7 months before onset. To identify distinguishing TCR V-J signatures, a discovery cohort of some 100 patients was used, comprising fewer than 45 with Graves' ophthalmopathy and around 57 with stable Graves' hyperthyroidism. Prospective prediction of ophthalmopathy was tested in an independent validation cohort consisting of fewer than 20 hyperthyroidism patients and 17 patients who later progressed to ophthalmopathy. The approximately 98 discovery patients were randomly divided into training and test sets at a 7:3 ratio. In addition, the study compared T-cell repertoires in thyroid tissue and in blood from about 6 Graves' hyperthyroidism patients. Following sampling, methimazole starting at 30 mg daily was given to hyperthyroidism patients, and high-dose intravenous methylprednisolone was given to ophthalmopathy patients. Libraries were constructed in a second round of multiplex PCR, after which size selection and purification were performed. The libraries were sequenced on an Illumina HiSeq2000 using paired-end 100 bp reads. SOAPnuke was used to process the raw data, throwing out any read that contained adapters or uncalled bases, had a mean Phred below 15, or lacked an exact constant-primer or identifier match. High-quality paired reads were merged with COPE v1.2.5, and unique nucleotide sequences were defined as clonotypes. Clonotypes were aligned to IMGT TRBV, TRBD and TRBJ reference segments using MiTCR v1.1. The analysis included only V-J combinations with a frequency above 0.0001, which together covered 99% to 99.2% of the repertoires. A TCS score was defined as the ratio of F50 (clonal expansion) to E x V (chaos), with BLOSUM62-based TCRdist applied between CDR3 peptides within each V-J. Welch's t-statistics and random forest reduced approximately 520 V-J features to 13, which were used in a naive Bayes classifier (R e1071). Sample size was not statistically predetermined, and investigators were not blinded to group allocation. TCR Vbeta CDR3 sequencing of roughly 140 peripheral blood samples (under 45 ophthalmopathy, 70 to 85 hyperthyroidism and approximately 17 progressor patients) is reported in the paper.

The starting material was peripheral blood mononuclear cells (PBMCs), obtained at new diagnosis, from a patient treated with antithyroid drugs. This receptor was identified in a woman aged 40 to 55 with Graves disease. Donor details come from another sample of the same person, matched by shared clones.

The CDR3: CAGLRTGGRNQPQHF. The DNA sequence is given as TGTGCCGGCCTCCGGACAGGGGGTCGCAATCAGCCCCAGCATTTT. The rearranged segments are TRBV6-1 and TRBJ1-5; 10 nucleotides in the junction match TRBD1. V ends up 11 bases short and J 2 bases short, with an unmatched junction base count of 9. The CDR3 spans 15 residues, from the cysteine through the phenylalanine. The CDR3 DNA has 45 bases and is translated from base 1. The germline V gene supplies CDR1 MNHNS and CDR2 SASEGT.